The 30 T cell receptor beta chains in this list originate from one sample, sequenced in a study of blood T cells in healthy people across ages. The second PCR ran about 6 to 12 cycles with a sample-barcoded 5' primer and J-beta primers. One entry per CDR3 protein results from TCRdb running MiXCR on the 5' RACE reads. In the table there are hundreds of thousands of distinct CDR3 sequences, around 50% of which are singletons. Input material: blood. These receptors originate from a man aged 40-49 years in good health.

This clonotype was found a few times. This chain joins TRBV28 and TRBJ2-5; 7 bases are shared with TRBD2. Germline CDR1 and CDR2: MDHEN and SYDVKM. Trimming took 11 bases from V and 2 from J; bases not matched to a gene: 14. The CDR3 sequence is 15 residues long. CDR3 in amino acids: CASLNIGGRQETQYF. The CDR3 DNA follows: TGTGCCTCCCTTAATATTGGCGGGAGACAAGAGACCCAGTACTTC.

This sequence joins TRBV7-3 and TRBJ1-1; the match to TRBD1 covers 9 bases. V was clipped by 4 bases and J by 4 bases; unmatched bases: 4. Germline-derived CDR1 and CDR2 are SGHTA and FQGTGA. The CDR3 sequence is 14 residues long. The CDR3 DNA reads TGTGCCAGCAGCTCCTCGGGACAGGGCACTGAAGCTTTCTTT. Its translation is CASSSSGQGTEAFF.

CDR3 sequence (DNA): TGTGCCAGCAGCCCCACAGGGTACGCTGAAGCTTTCTTT. Protein product: CASSPTGYAEAFF. V and J are TRBV5-6 and TRBJ1-1, with a possible D match to TRBD1 (6 bases). The CDR3 loop spans 13 amino acids. V lost 4 bases and J lost 6, with 13 bases in between. Germline V gene lookup returns CDR1 SGHDT and CDR2 YYEEEE.

Concerning this clonotype itself: One end of the junction is discordant with germline, which a read error may explain. The chain joins TRBV7-9 to TRBJ2-3, with a weak D call TRBD1 (5 bases). The germline V gene encodes CDR1 SEHNR and CDR2 FQNEAQ (reference sequence). The CDR3 is 12 residues long. CDR3 loop: CSSSPREWTQYF. The CDR3 DNA is TGTTCCAGCAGCCCCAGGGAATGGACGCAGTATTTT. Using reference TRBV7-9 and TRBJ2-3 for the parts outside the CDR3, the full variable domain is DTGVSQNPRHKITKRGQNVTFRCDPISEHNRLYWYRQTLGQGPEFLTYFQNEAQLEKSRLLSDRFSAERPKGSFSTLEIQRTEQGDSAMYLCSSSPREWTQYFGPGTRLTVL.

This clonotype was picked up a small number of times. The chain links TRBV9 to TRBJ2-1, with D perhaps matching TRBD2 (7 bases). V lost 3 bases, J lost 6 bases, and 16 bases lay in between. This CDR3 has 15 amino acids. Germline lookup yields CDR1 SGDLS and CDR2 YYNGEE. As DNA, the CDR3 is TGTGCCAGCAGCGCCACTTTGAGGGGGGGCAATGAGCAGTTCTTC. Amino acids: CASSATLRGGNEQFF.

This clonotype was seen just once. The rearrangement links TRBV11-3 to TRBJ2-3; 11 bases fit TRBD1. Germline-derived CDR1 and CDR2 are SGHNT and YENEEA. The ends lost 5 bases at V and 7 bases at J; junction bases unmatched: 5. This CDR3 contains 14 residues. The DNA of the CDR3 is TGTGCCAGCAGCCCGGACAGGGGGCGAAATACGCAGTATTTT. It translates to CASSPDRGRNTQYF. Filled out from reference TRBV11-3 and TRBJ2-3, the complete variable domain reads EAGVVQSPRYKIIEKKQPVAFWCNPISGHNTLYWYLQNLGQGPELLIRYENEEAVDDSQLPKDRFSAERLKGVDSTLKIQPAELGDSAVYLCASSPDRGRNTQYFGPGTRLTVL.

The J gene is TRBJ2-7, the V gene TRBV6-5, with 14 bases matching TRBD2. CDR1 is MNHEY, CDR2 SVGAGI, per germline. The CDR3 extends over 17 amino acids. V lost 5 bases and J lost 7; bases outside the gene matches: 13. CDR3 DNA sequence: TGTGCCAGCAGTCACAGGGGACTAGCGGGAGAGATGAATGAGCAGTACTTC. It encodes CASSHRGLAGEMNEQYF.

V and J are TRBV6-6 and TRBJ2-2, with 10 bases fitting TRBD1. V lost 6 bases, J lost 6 bases, and 10 bases stayed unmatched. The V gene's germline CDR1 is MNHNY and CDR2 SVGAGI (reference sequence). This CDR3 is built from 16 residues. The CDR3 protein is CASRGLGQGLAGELFF. CDR3 sequence (DNA): TGTGCCAGCAGGGGTCTGGGACAGGGGCTCGCCGGGGAGCTGTTTTTT.

The J gene is TRBJ2-2, the V gene TRBV7-9; tentative D call: TRBD1 (5 bases). The CDR3 extends over 14 amino acids. CDR1 is SEHNR, CDR2 FQNEAQ, per germline (reference sequence). Trimming cost V 4 bases and J 1 base, with 7 bases left between them. CDR3 amino acids: CASSSDKNTGELFF. The CDR3 bases are TGTGCCAGCAGCTCGGACAAGAACACCGGGGAGCTGTTTTTT.

This chain links TRBV20-1 with TRBJ2-5, with 10 bases lining up with TRBD2. Looked up from germline, CDR1 is DFQATT and CDR2 is SNEGSKA (reference sequence). This CDR3 has 15 amino acids. V shed 3 bases and J 1 base; nucleotides not matched to a gene: 5. Here the CDR3 DNA reads TGCAGTGCTAGCGGACTAGCGGCCACCCAAGAGACCCAGTACTTC. It yields the protein CSASGLAATQETQYF.

As regards this clonotype: A read error may account for a junction end that differs from germline. V gene TRBV28 combines with J gene TRBJ1-2; tentative D call: TRBD1 (5 bases). The germline V gene has CDR1 MDHEN and CDR2 SYDVKM. This CDR3 is 11 amino acids long. For the CDR3, the DNA is TGTGCCAGCAGGAGCAGGGTTGGCCACACCTTC. Protein product: CASRSRVGHTF.

The V call is TRBV20-1, the J call TRBJ2-7; maybe TRBD2 (5 bases). The length of the CDR3 is 16 residues. With 7 bases removed from V and 2 bases from J, the gap between germline ends came to 24 bases. Looked up from germline, CDR1 is DFQATT and CDR2 is SNEGSKA (reference sequence). This CDR3 reads CSVEEPKAGITYEQYF. The CDR3 DNA follows: TGCAGTGTGGAAGAGCCTAAGGCCGGGATCACCTACGAGCAGTACTTC.

This clonotype was picked up a small number of times. The chain carries TRBV15 and TRBJ2-5, with D maybe TRBD1 (5 bases). This CDR3 spans 15 amino acids. The germline V and J ends were trimmed by 3 bases and 5 bases, with 16 bases remaining between them. CDR1 LNHNV and CDR2 YYDKDF come from the germline V gene (reference sequence). CDR3 sequence reads: CATSSVAGRGETQYF. The CDR3 DNA follows: TGTGCCACCAGCAGTGTAGCAGGGCGTGGGGAGACCCAGTACTTC.

This clonotype was counted between two and nine times. The chain is built from TRBV20-1 and TRBJ2-1; TRBD2 is a possible D gene (6 bases). The V gene's germline CDR1 is DFQATT and CDR2 SNEGSKA (reference sequence). V was cut by 3 bases and J by 6 bases, with 12 bases left in between. The CDR3 totals 13 residues. The CDR3 loop is CSASLEGLNEQFF. In nucleotides, the CDR3 is TGCAGTGCTAGTCTGGAGGGCCTCAATGAGCAGTTCTTC.

Only one count was recorded for this clonotype. The CDR3 DNA sequence: TGCAGTGCTAGGGCAGACAGGGAAGAGACCCAGTACTTC. Translation gives CSARADREETQYF. V gene TRBV20-1 combines with J gene TRBJ2-4; 7 bases map to TRBD1. The end of the DNA is better explained by TRBJ2-5, so the J call may be wrong. The CDR3 is made up of 13 amino acids. In germline, CDR1 is DFQATT, CDR2 SNEGSKA (reference sequence).

Notes on this clonotype: Germline is not matched at one junction end, which may reflect a read error. The rearrangement joins TRBV4-2 to TRBJ2-5; D is perhaps TRBD1 (8 bases). Germline lookup yields CDR1 LGHNA and CDR2 YNFKEQ. The CDR3 runs 17 residues. CDR3 sequence reads: CARSQDQGAGEEETQYF. CDR3 coding DNA: TGTGCCCGCAGCCAAGATCAGGGGGCGGGGGAAGAAGAGACCCAGTACTTC.

The table lists this clonotype with a few counts. The chain employs TRBV28 and TRBJ2-1; D not certain. The CDR3 runs to 12 residues. V lost 6 bases and J 7 bases, leaving 10 bases between the germline ends. Germline V lookup: CDR1 MDHEN, CDR2 SYDVKM. The CDR3 region is CASSFQANEQFF. The CDR3 DNA sequence: TGTGCCAGCAGCTTTCAGGCGAATGAGCAGTTCTTC.

The CDR3 DNA reads as TGTGCCAGCAGTTTGCAGGGGGCAACCTATAGCAATCAGCCCCAGCATTTT. Translation gives CASSLQGATYSNQPQHF. The chain has TRBV12-3 or TRBV12-4 and TRBJ1-5; TRBD1 agrees at 8 bases. The CDR3 consists of 17 residues. V trimming: 3 bases; J trimming: 0 bases; junction bases outside the gene matches: 7.

The chain employs TRBV7-9 and TRBJ2-7, with D hard to call. V gave up 2 bases and J gave up 1 base, with 18 bases separating them. The CDR3 is 17 residues long. Germline loops: CDR1 SEHNR, CDR2 FQNEAQ (reference sequence). This CDR3 reads CASSLKVVRPRSYEQYF. CDR3 DNA sequence: TGTGCCAGCAGCTTAAAGGTTGTGAGACCTCGGTCCTACGAGCAGTACTTC.

This chain connects TRBV28 to TRBJ2-1, with 8 bases that match TRBD1. CDR3 length: 14 amino acids. Germline V CDR1 and CDR2: MDHEN, SYDVKM. J gave up 10 bases and V 10 bases, and 15 bases lay outside the gene matches. CDR3 region: CANSRGLDPKEQFF. The CDR3 region has the DNA TGTGCCAATTCCAGGGGGCTAGACCCGAAAGAGCAGTTCTTC. Full variable domain (remainder filled in from reference TRBV28 and TRBJ2-1): DVKVTQSSRYLVKRTGEKVFLECVQDMDHENMFWYRQDPGLGLRLIYFSYDVKMKEKGDIPEGYSVSREKKERFSLILESASTNQTSMYLCANSRGLDPKEQFFGPGTRLTVL.

V gene TRBV6-5 combines with J gene TRBJ1-4; a possible D gene is TRBD1 (5 bases). The CDR3 length is 15 residues. Germline CDR1 and CDR2: MNHEY and SVGAGI. V was pared by 6 bases and J by 3 bases, with 14 bases between. The CDR3 nucleotides are TGTGCCAGCAGACCTAGACAGTCGGCTAATGAAAAACTGTTTTTT. Amino acid sequence: CASRPRQSANEKLFF.

J is TRBJ2-3 and V is TRBV7-2, with D tentatively TRBD2 (6 bases). This CDR3 has 14 residues. The germline CDR1 and CDR2 sequences are SGHTA and FQGNSA. The V and J ends lost 6 bases and 3 bases respectively, with 13 bases between them. For the CDR3, the DNA is TGTGCCAGCAGTAACAGCGGGTTTACAGATACGCAGTATTTT. Translating gives CASSNSGFTDTQYF.

This clonotype was recorded a few times. This chain links TRBV11-1 with TRBJ2-1, with D tentatively TRBD2 (6 bases). Trimming took 1 base from V and 7 from J, leaving 23 bases between them. Germline-derived CDR1 and CDR2 are SGHAT and FQDESV (reference sequence). This CDR3 has 18 amino acids. CDR3 in amino acids: CASSLGARLVRGVNEQFF. As DNA, the CDR3 is TGTGCCAGCAGCTTAGGGGCGAGACTAGTTCGTGGTGTGAATGAGCAGTTCTTC.

This clonotype turned up a few times. This chain uses TRBV6-2 or TRBV6-3 with TRBJ2-3, with a possible D match to TRBD2 (6 bases). Trimming removed 0 bases at V and 0 bases at J, with 19 bases between. The CDR3 has 19 amino acids. CDR1 is MNHEY, CDR2 SVGEGT, per germline. The CDR3 nucleotides read TGTGCCAGCAGTTACTCGGCGGCGGGAAGCCTCACTAGCACAGATACGCAGTATTTT. Translation: CASSYSAAGSLTSTDTQYF.

This clonotype was observed many times. This chain links TRBV24-1 with TRBJ2-5; TRBD1 matches 7 bases. With 3 bases clipped from V and 1 base from J, the junction kept 13 bases outside the gene matches. Germline V gene lookup returns CDR1 KGHDR and CDR2 SFDVKD. The CDR3 contains 18 residues. The CDR3 coding sequence is TGTGCCACCAGTGATAGAGTCTTCGGGGCAGGGGGCCAAGAGACCCAGTACTTC. Translating gives CATSDRVFGAGGQETQYF.

In the case of this clonotype: One junction end disagrees with the germline gene, perhaps due to a read error. The chain recombines TRBV7-2 with TRBJ2-1; 7 positions agree with TRBD2. Germline V gene lookup returns CDR1 SGHTA and CDR2 FQGNSA. This CDR3 has 14 residues. CDR3 protein: CAGSRAGSYNEQFF. The DNA for the CDR3 is TGTGCCGGCAGCCGAGCGGGGTCCTACAATGAGCAGTTCTTC.

This clonotype appeared many times. The chain is built from TRBV5-5 and TRBJ2-7; no clear D. Per germline, CDR1 SGHKS and CDR2 YYEKEE (reference sequence). This CDR3 region has 16 residues. Between the trimmed V and J ends, which lost 1 base and 1 base, there was a span of 15 bases. The DNA of the CDR3 is TGTGCCAGCAGCTTGCGGCGGAGCGCCGCATCCTACGAGCAGTACTTC. Its protein is CASSLRRSAASYEQYF.

This clonotype was counted a few times. The chain carries TRBV29-1 and TRBJ2-5; D unclear. The DNA matches TRBJ2-7 better at its end, which makes the J call doubtful. Germline assignment: CDR1 SQVTM and CDR2 ANQGSEA. The CDR3 sequence is 13 residues long. In DNA, the CDR3 is TGCAGCGTTGAAGATAATCGGCACAGCGAGCAGTACTTC. This gives the protein CSVEDNRHSEQYF.

This clonotype was counted a single time. The V gene is TRBV27, the J gene TRBJ2-5, with 9 positions matching TRBD2. The CDR3 has 16 amino acids. The germline CDR1 and CDR2 sequences are MNHEY and SMNVEV (reference sequence). V shed 0 bases and J 11 bases; nucleotides not matched to a gene: 13. The CDR3 sequence is CASSLSASGVSDTQYF. The DNA for the CDR3 is TGTGCCAGCAGTTTATCAGCTAGCGGGGTTTCAGATACGCAGTACTTC.

This chain uses TRBV9 with TRBJ2-5; D is perhaps TRBD2 (5 bases). V lost 0 bases and J 5 bases, leaving 11 bases between the germline ends. The V gene's germline CDR1 is SGDLS and CDR2 YYNGEE. The CDR3 runs 14 residues. The CDR3 DNA reads as TGTGCCAGCAGCGTAGCCGTAGCGCTCGAGACCCAGTACTTC. The encoded protein is CASSVAVALETQYF.